This paragraph covers one T cell receptor beta chain sequence. Per the authors' pipeline: Using reference gene primer amplification, nucleated cell counts were estimated. Sequenced by immunoSEQ multiplex PCR; TCRdb stores in-frame clones only, minus some. That table gives V, J and clone size, and the DNA gave D and trimming. The sample consists of approximately 240,000 clones, around four fifths of them appearing once. These data belong to a study of blood T cell repertoires in COVID-19. The overall study: The United States, Italy and Spain supplied acute and convalescent COVID-19 samples. The cDNA or gDNA used as material had been derived from T cells, B-cell-depleted T cells, or PBMCs.

V trimming: 2 bases; J trimming: 10 bases; junction bases outside the gene matches: 7. Looked up from germline, CDR1 is KGHSH and CDR2 is LQKENI. The CDR3 covers 15 residues. The sequencing input was peripheral blood. The V call is TRBV18, the J call TRBJ2-1; 11 bases align to TRBD1. This clonotype was sampled from a woman aged 55-69 years with active or convalescent COVID-19. DNA for the CDR3: TGTGCCAGCTCACCAACGGACAGGGGGCGCCGGGAGCAGTTCTTC. The encoded protein is CASSPTDRGRREQFF.